A single sample gave rise to the 10 T cell receptor beta chains below, sequenced in a study of T cell responses to AZD1222 COVID-19 vaccine. TCRdb's table, derived via immunoSEQ multiplex PCR, lists solely in-frame clones and lacks some. The sample records 120,000 to 150,000 clones, 85% to 95% being singletons. Sequenced here: peripheral blood, sampled on day 0 of AZD1222 vaccination. Receptors were obtained from an adult in good health.

This chain links TRBV19 with TRBJ1-5; 10 bases are shared with TRBD1. The junction had 8 bases not matched to a gene; V was cut back by 4 bases and J by 8 bases. CDR3 length equals 15 residues. Germline assignment: CDR1 LNHDA and CDR2 SQIVND (reference sequence). CDR3 DNA sequence: TGTGCCAGTAGTACCCGGACAGGGGGTGGGAAGCCCCAGCATTTT. Translating gives CASSTRTGGGKPQHF.

The chain carries TRBV5-1 and TRBJ2-3; D is undetermined. The CDR3 contains 15 residues. The V and J ends lost 3 bases and 2 bases respectively, with 13 bases between them. Germline CDR1 reads SGHRS; CDR2 reads YFSETQ. The CDR3 spells CASSSRGDNTDTQYF. CDR3 DNA sequence: TGCGCCAGCAGCTCCCGTGGGGATAACACAGATACGCAGTATTTT.

The V call is TRBV11-2, the J call TRBJ2-2; 9 bases are a match to TRBD1. Germline CDR1 reads SGHAT; CDR2 reads FQNNGV. The CDR3 has 16 residues. V shed 5 bases and J 6 bases; nucleotides not matched to a gene: 10. The CDR3 protein is CASSPGQGSYAGELFF. CDR3 in DNA: TGTGCCAGCAGCCCCGGACAGGGGTCGTATGCCGGGGAGCTGTTTTTT.

This chain links TRBV2 with TRBJ2-5, with D unresolved. Trimming removed 6 bases from V and 2 bases from J, with 7 bases in between. The germline gives CDR1 SNHLY, CDR2 FYNNEI. The CDR3 is 12 residues long. The CDR3 bases are TGTGCCAGCAGGGCAGAGCAAGAGACCCAGTACTTC. Translation: CASRAEQETQYF.

This clone was detected only once. This chain links TRBV29-1 with TRBJ1-2; D gene uncertain. Trimming removed 3 bases at V and 2 bases at J, with 7 bases between. The CDR3 has 12 amino acids. The germline gives CDR1 SQVTM, CDR2 ANQGSEA. CDR3 sequence: CSVDGRNYGYTF. CDR3 sequence (DNA): TGCAGCGTTGACGGGCGGAACTATGGCTACACCTTC. Complete variable domain (other parts from reference TRBV29-1 and TRBJ1-2): SAVISQKPSRDICQRGTSLTIQCQVDSQVTMMFWYRQQPGQSLTLIATANQGSEATYESGFVIDKFPISRPNLTFSTLTVSNMSPEDSSIYLCSVDGRNYGYTFGSGTRLTVV.

The CDR3 nucleotides are TGTGCCAGCAGCGTAGATCTTGGTCAGCCCCAGCATTTT. It yields the protein CASSVDLGQPQHF. V gene TRBV9 combines with J gene TRBJ1-5; D unresolved. Germline V gives CDR1 SGDLS, CDR2 YYNGEE. V lost 0 bases to trimming and J lost 6 bases, with 7 bases between them. The CDR3 totals 13 residues.

The V call is TRBV7-2, the J call TRBJ1-1, with D hard to call. The CDR3 runs 13 residues. Trimming removed 3 bases from V and 1 base from J, with 6 bases in between. Per germline, CDR1 SGHTA and CDR2 FQGNSA. The CDR3 is CASSLDQNTEAFF. CDR3 DNA: TGTGCCAGCAGCTTGGATCAGAACACTGAAGCTTTCTTT.

A single count supports this clone. The chain couples TRBV4-2 to TRBJ1-1; 7 bases agree with TRBD1. The V and J ends lost 2 bases and 5 bases, in that order; junction bases with no gene match: 11. Germline V gives CDR1 LGHNA, CDR2 YNFKEQ. The CDR3 is 16 residues long. CDR3 loop: CASSQSTTGVETEAFF. The DNA for the CDR3 is TGTGCCAGCAGCCAATCTACCACAGGGGTAGAAACTGAAGCTTTCTTT.

V usage is TRBV4-1 and J usage is TRBJ1-6, with D maybe TRBD1 (6 bases). CDR1 and CDR2 (germline): MGHRA, YSYEKL. The CDR3 contains 17 residues. V was cut by 0 bases and J by 8 bases, with 17 bases left in between. CDR3 loop: CASSQDLRRGTYSPLHF. CDR3 nucleotide sequence: TGCGCCAGCAGCCAAGATCTGAGAAGAGGGACATATTCACCCCTCCACTTT.

The rearrangement joins TRBV4-2 to TRBJ2-3, with 7 positions matching TRBD2. Germline loops: CDR1 LGHNA, CDR2 YNFKEQ. CDR3 length: 14 amino acids. Trimming removed 5 bases from V and 2 bases from J; junction bases left unmatched: 4. CDR3 residues: CASSWSGDTDTQYF. As DNA, the CDR3 is TGTGCCAGCAGCTGGAGCGGGGACACAGATACGCAGTATTTT.